Presented here are 9 T cell receptor beta chains from one specimen sequenced in a study of blood T cell repertoires in COVID-19. Profiled with immunoSEQ multiplex PCR; TCRdb holds only in-frame clones, not every one. The sample yields fewer than 300,000 clones, roughly 85% seen once. Sequencing was performed on peripheral blood. The receptors derive from a man over 45 with active or convalescent COVID-19.

V gene TRBV7-9 combines with J gene TRBJ1-5, with D possibly being TRBD1 (5 bases). The length of the CDR3 is 13 residues. Germline V CDR1 and CDR2: SEHNR, FQNEAQ (reference sequence). Trimming pared 1 base from V and 7 bases from J, leaving 8 bases between. The CDR3 loop is CASSLGGVQPQHF. The CDR3 bases are TGTGCCAGCAGCTTAGGGGGCGTACAGCCCCAGCATTTT. The complete variable domain, with remaining parts taken from reference TRBV7-9 and TRBJ1-5, reads DTGVSQNPRHKITKRGQNVTFRCDPISEHNRLYWYRQTLGQGPEFLTYFQNEAQLEKSRLLSDRFSAERPKGSFSTLEIQRTEQGDSAMYLCASSLGGVQPQHFGDGTRLSIL.

V usage is TRBV28 and J usage is TRBJ2-7; D is undetermined. V lost 5 bases to trimming and J lost 7 bases, with 12 bases between them. There are 12 residues in the CDR3. Germline V gives CDR1 MDHEN, CDR2 SYDVKM. CDR3 protein: CASSHDLREQYF. CDR3 DNA: TGTGCCAGCAGTCACGATCTACGGGAGCAGTACTTC.

This chain links TRBV5-5 with TRBJ1-2; 7 positions agree with TRBD1. The CDR3 runs to 14 residues. CDR1 is SGHKS, CDR2 YYEKEE, per germline (reference sequence). Trimming removed 1 base from V and 4 bases from J; junction bases left unmatched: 4. CDR3 sequence: CASSLSTGPYGYTF. CDR3 DNA sequence: TGTGCCAGCAGCTTGTCGACAGGGCCCTATGGCTACACCTTC.

This chain uses TRBV19 with TRBJ2-5; TRBD1 matches 7 bases. V trimming: 4 bases; J trimming: 5 bases; junction bases outside the gene matches: 7. This CDR3 is 14 amino acids long. CDR1 LNHDA and CDR2 SQIVND come from the germline V gene (reference sequence). The CDR3 DNA reads as TGTGCCAGTAGTACCGGGACAGCATCGGAGACCCAGTACTTC. It specifies CASSTGTASETQYF.

The V gene is TRBV11-2, the J gene TRBJ2-1, with no clear D. Per the germline V gene, CDR1 is SGHAT and CDR2 is FQNNGV. The CDR3 loop spans 13 amino acids. Between the trimmed V and J ends, which lost 0 bases and 8 bases, there was a span of 8 bases. The CDR3 nucleotides read TGTGCCAGCAGCTTAGAAGTACAGCATGAGCAGTTCTTC. It is translated as CASSLEVQHEQFF.

This clone appeared a few times. The CDR3 DNA reads TGTGCCAGCAGCTTAGAGTTCGCAGGGGGCTACGAGCAGTACTTC. This sequence encodes CASSLEFAGGYEQYF. The rearrangement links TRBV7-6 to TRBJ2-7; 7 bases match TRBD1. V lost 1 base, J lost 3 bases, and 6 bases stayed unmatched. Germline CDR1 reads SGHVS; CDR2 reads FNYEAQ. This CDR3 comprises 15 residues.

This chain connects TRBV29-1 to TRBJ2-3; D is possibly TRBD1 (6 bases). This CDR3 contains 11 residues. Germline V gene lookup returns CDR1 SQVTM and CDR2 ANQGSEA. V was shortened by 4 bases and J by 6 bases, with 8 bases between the two germline ends. CDR3 sequence reads: CSVGRGDTQYF. Here the CDR3 DNA reads TGCAGCGTTGGCAGGGGTGATACGCAGTATTTT.

V and J are TRBV14 and TRBJ2-7; weak D call: TRBD1 (5 bases). The CDR3 has 15 amino acids. The V end was cut by 6 bases, the J end by 2 bases, with 17 bases between. The germline gives CDR1 SGHDN, CDR2 FVKESK. The CDR3 region has the DNA TGTGCCAGCAGTCGCCAGGCGAGCAGGGCCTACGAGCAGTACTTC. Amino acid sequence: CASSRQASRAYEQYF.

This chain uses TRBV28 with TRBJ2-7, with 8 bases matching TRBD1. This CDR3 contains 16 residues. The germline V gene has CDR1 MDHEN and CDR2 SYDVKM. With 6 bases clipped from V and 0 bases from J, the junction kept 10 bases outside the gene matches. CDR3 protein: CASRRQGRTYSYEQYF. In DNA form, the CDR3 reads TGTGCCAGCAGACGACAGGGGAGGACTTACTCCTACGAGCAGTACTTC.